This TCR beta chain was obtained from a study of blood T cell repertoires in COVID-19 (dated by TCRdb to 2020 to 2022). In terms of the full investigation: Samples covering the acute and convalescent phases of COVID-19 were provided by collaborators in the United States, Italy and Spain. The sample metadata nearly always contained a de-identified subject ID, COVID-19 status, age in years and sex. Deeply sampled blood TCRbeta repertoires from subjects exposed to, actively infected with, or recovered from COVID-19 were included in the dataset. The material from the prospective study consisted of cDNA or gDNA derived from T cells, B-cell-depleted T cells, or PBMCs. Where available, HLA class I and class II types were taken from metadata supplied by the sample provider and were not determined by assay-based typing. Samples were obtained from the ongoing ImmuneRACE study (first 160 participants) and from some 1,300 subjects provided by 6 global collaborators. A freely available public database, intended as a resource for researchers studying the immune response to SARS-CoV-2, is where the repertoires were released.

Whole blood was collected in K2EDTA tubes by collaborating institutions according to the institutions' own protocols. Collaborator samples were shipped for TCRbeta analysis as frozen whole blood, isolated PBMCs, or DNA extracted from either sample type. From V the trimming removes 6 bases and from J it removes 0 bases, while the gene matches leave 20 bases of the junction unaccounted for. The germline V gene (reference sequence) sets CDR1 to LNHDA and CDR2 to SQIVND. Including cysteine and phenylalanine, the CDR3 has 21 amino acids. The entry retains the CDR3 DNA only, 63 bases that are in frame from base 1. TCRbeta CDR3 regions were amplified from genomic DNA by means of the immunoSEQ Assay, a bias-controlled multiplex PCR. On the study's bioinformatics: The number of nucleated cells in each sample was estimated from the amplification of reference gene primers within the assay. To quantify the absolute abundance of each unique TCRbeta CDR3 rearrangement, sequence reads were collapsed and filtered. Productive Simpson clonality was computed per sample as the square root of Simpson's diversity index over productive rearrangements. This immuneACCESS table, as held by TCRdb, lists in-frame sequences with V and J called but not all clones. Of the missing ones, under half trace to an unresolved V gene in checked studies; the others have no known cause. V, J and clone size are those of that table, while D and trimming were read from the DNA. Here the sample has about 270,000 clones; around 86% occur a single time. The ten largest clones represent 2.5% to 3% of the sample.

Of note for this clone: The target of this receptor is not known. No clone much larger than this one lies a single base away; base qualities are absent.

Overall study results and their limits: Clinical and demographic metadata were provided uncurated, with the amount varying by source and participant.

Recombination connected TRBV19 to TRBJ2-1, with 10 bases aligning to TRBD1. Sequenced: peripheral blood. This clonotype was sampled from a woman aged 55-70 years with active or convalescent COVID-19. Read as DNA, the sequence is TGTGCCAGTAGGTCCATCCGAGAGGGGACAGGGGTGAGGAGCTCCTACAATGAGCAGTTCTTC. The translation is CASRSIREGTGVRSSYNEQFF.